Below are 9 T cell receptor beta chains sequenced from a single sample in a study of blood T cell repertoires in COVID-19 (dated by TCRdb to the early 2020s). The library was built by means of the immunoSEQ multiplex PCR assay. TCRdb took over this immuneACCESS table, retaining in-frame rearrangements with V and J assigned. Such tables are incomplete; in checked studies, under half of the missing clones stem from an unresolved V gene, and the remainder is unexplained. The sample profile shows some 240,000 clones; 89% of them were found once. 4% to 5% of the sample rests with the top ten. Sequenced material: peripheral blood. The origin of the receptors is a woman aged 40-49 years who had recovered from COVID-19.

This clone has just a few counts. The chain carries TRBV10-3 and TRBJ2-7; 14 nucleotides align to TRBD2. V lost 6 bases and J lost 7; bases outside the gene matches: 11. CDR3 length equals 16 residues. Germline CDR1 is ENHRY and CDR2 is SYGVKD. The CDR3, as DNA: TGTGCCATCAGGAAACCGGGACTAGCGGGAGCTGGGGAGCAGTACGTC. Protein sequence: CAIRKPGLAGAGEQYV.

This rearrangement joins TRBV6-5 to TRBJ1-3; D uncertain. V was pared by 4 bases and J by 0 bases, with 13 bases between. CDR1 is MNHEY, CDR2 SVGAGI, per germline. The CDR3 is 16 residues long. The CDR3 DNA sequence: TGTGCCAGCAGTTTAAGCCCAGGTATCTCTGGAAACACCATATATTTT. This sequence encodes CASSLSPGISGNTIYF.

DNA for the CDR3: TGTGCCAGCAGCGTAGGTAGCGGAGGGAATGAGCAGTTCTTC. Translated, it gives CASSVGSGGNEQFF. This chain connects TRBV9 to TRBJ2-1, with D possibly matching TRBD2 (6 bases). The CDR3 is made up of 14 amino acids. From germline, CDR1 is SGDLS and CDR2 YYNGEE. V was clipped by 0 bases and J by 7 bases, with 11 bases between them.

The J gene is TRBJ2-5, the V gene TRBV3-1 (or the pseudogene TRBV3-2), with TRBD2 matching 16 bases. V shed 0 bases and J 2 bases; nucleotides not matched to a gene: 6. This CDR3 spans 19 amino acids. Germline-derived CDR1 and CDR2 are LGHDT and YNNKEL (reference sequence). For the CDR3, the DNA is TGTGCCAGCAGCCAAGATCCGTTGGGACTAGCGGGGGGGCAAGAGACCCAGTACTTC. Translating it yields CASSQDPLGLAGGQETQYF.

CDR3 coding DNA: TGTGCCAGCGACGGGGCTAGCGGCGAGCAGTACTTC. Its translation: CASDGASGEQYF. The V and J genes are TRBV9 and TRBJ2-7; 7 positions agree with TRBD2. The CDR3 is 12 residues long. The germline CDR1 and CDR2 sequences are SGDLS and YYNGEE. The junction had 7 bases not matched to a gene; V was cut back by 7 bases and J by 6 bases.

This clone has just one count. The V call is TRBV7-6, the J call TRBJ2-7; possible D gene TRBD2, 6 bases. V shed 6 bases and J shed 2 bases, with 14 bases lying between them. Germline V gives CDR1 SGHVS, CDR2 FNYEAQ. The CDR3 contains 14 residues. CDR3 region: CASRNFRGTYEQYF. Here the CDR3 DNA reads TGTGCCAGCAGAAACTTCCGGGGGACCTACGAGCAGTACTTC.

The chain combines TRBV7-2 with TRBJ2-5; 8 nucleotides align to TRBD1. The CDR3 loop spans 14 amino acids. The V gene's germline CDR1 is SGHTA and CDR2 FQGNSA. Trimming at V came to 3 bases and at J to 4 bases, leaving 4 bases not matched to a gene. The DNA of the CDR3 is TGTGCCAGCAGCTTTACAGGGGGACTAGAGACCCAGTACTTC. As protein: CASSFTGGLETQYF.

The chain couples TRBV9 to TRBJ2-2; no definite D call. The CDR3 contains 18 residues. Germline assignment: CDR1 SGDLS and CDR2 YYNGEE. V lost 4 bases and J 4 bases, leaving 23 bases between the germline ends. The CDR3 spells CASSPYSRTPGGTGELFF. In nucleotides, the CDR3 is TGTGCCAGCAGCCCCTACTCGCGTACCCCCGGTGGCACCGGGGAGCTGTTTTTT.

The chain carries TRBV3-1 (or the pseudogene TRBV3-2) and TRBJ2-1; the match to TRBD2 covers 12 bases. The CDR3 covers 17 residues. The ends lost 5 bases at V and 8 bases at J; junction bases unmatched: 13. From germline, CDR1 is LGHDT and CDR2 YNNKEL (reference sequence). The CDR3 sequence is CASSLRLAGAGLDEQFF. In nucleotides, the CDR3 is TGTGCCAGCAGCTTGCGACTAGCGGGGGCAGGACTCGATGAGCAGTTCTTC.